The sequence of this T cell receptor (beta chain) was determined in a study of cytomegalovirus exposure and HLA in healthy donors. Whole-study context: A data release that came early held roughly 85 million unique TCRs from HLA-typed donors.

Both 60 Vbeta primers and 13 Jbeta primers went into the PCR. Authors' analysis steps: Among the unique TCR beta chains that a later analysis counted, about 86 million in all, some 10 million were shared. Generated by immunoSEQ multiplex PCR, the TCRdb table keeps only in-frame clones and is missing some. V and J calls and clone size are given by that table; D and trimming were obtained from the DNA. The data contain some 170,000 clones, 72% of them singletons. CDR3 length: 14 amino acids. Deletions cut 3 bases from V and 4 bases from J, with 12 bases between. Germline V gives CDR1 SNHLY, CDR2 FYNNEI. Findings and limits, study-wide: It was approximately 150 TCR beta chains that were listed as cytomegalovirus-associated.

Nominally healthy donors provided the samples, though records likely missed some immune exposures. To note about this clone: Its cognate antigen is unknown.

This TCR came from a human donor in good health. The chain links TRBV2 to TRBJ1-2, with unresolved D. The sequenced material came from PBMCs. As DNA, the CDR3 is TGTGCCAGCAGTGAGGACGGGGTGAGCTATGGCTACACCTTC. Translating gives CASSEDGVSYGYTF.